The clone carrying this T cell receptor beta chain was seen only a few times. Its target is not known. Germline CDR1 is KGHDR and CDR2 is SFDVKD. This CDR3 has 14 amino acids. V lost 9 bases, J lost 7 bases, and 20 bases lay in between. Sample treatment: roughly ten-day PBMC culture with coronavirus spike peptide pools or control peptides (ViraFEST assay). This sample is part of a study of vaccination and CD4 T cells after COVID-19. Researchers used the Oncomine TCR Beta short-read assay to sequence DNA from cultured CD4+ T cells. Using its own MiXCR run on the PCR reads, TCRdb lists one record per CDR3 protein. The data contain tens of thousands of distinct CDR3 sequences, 70% of them seen just once; the ten biggest clones take up just over 8.5%.

This clonotype was sampled from a human donor who had recovered from COVID-19. The V and J genes are TRBV24-1 and TRBJ2-5, with D unresolved. Sequencing input: CD4+ T cells from blood, cultured in vitro. This CDR3 is CATSDKWGGLTQYF. As DNA, the CDR3 is TGTGCCACCTCGGATAAGTGGGGTGGCTTGACCCAGTACTTC.